The 2 T cell receptor beta chains reported below all come from one sample, sequenced in a study of cytomegalovirus exposure and HLA in healthy donors. The assay was immunoSEQ multiplex PCR, and TCRdb's table has in-frame clones only and misses some. This sample has roughly 330,000 clones, with around 90% found just once. The specimen sequenced was PBMCs. The receptors were sampled from a young woman in good health and CMV-seropositive.

As regards this clone: The junction shows a germline mismatch at one end, possibly a read error. The chain carries TRBV27 and TRBJ2-1; 15 nucleotides match TRBD2. The germline gives CDR1 MNHEY, CDR2 SMNVEV (reference sequence). The CDR3 length is 14 residues. CDR3 amino acids: CASSLSPGTSGRLF. CDR3 nucleotides: TGTGCCAGCAGTTTATCGCCCGGGACTAGCGGGAGGCTCTTC.

The V and J genes are TRBV13 and TRBJ2-1; 7 nucleotides line up with TRBD1. J lost 3 bases, V lost 5 bases, and 7 bases had no gene match. Germline V CDR1 and CDR2: PRHDT, FYEKMQ (reference sequence). The CDR3 runs to 15 residues. The CDR3 sequence is CASSERQGVYNEQFF. The CDR3 nucleotides read TGTGCCAGCAGCGAAAGACAGGGCGTCTACAATGAGCAGTTCTTC.